This entry features one TCR beta chain sequence. Its antigen is currently unknown. This sample is drawn from a study of a mutant IDH1 vaccine in newly diagnosed glioma. Overall study: The sex distribution of treated patients was around 60% male and around 38% female, with a mean age of around 40 years. Those enrolled had earlier been treated with radiotherapy, temozolomide, or both, mostly both.

The table came from immunoSEQ multiplex PCR; TCRdb's copy has only in-frame clones and leaves some out. The sample lists some 130,000 clones, around 80% occurring once. Indicated time point: week 11, during vaccination. Doses of 300 ug of mutant IDH1 20-mer peptide were given with topical imiquimod. With V trimmed by 1 base and J by 8 bases, 5 bases remained unmatched. CDR3 length: 14 amino acids. The germline CDR1 and CDR2 sequences are LNHNV and YYDKDF (reference sequence). The sequencing used PBMCs, collected from a glioma patient whose treatment included an IDH1 peptide vaccine. The clonotype comes from a man in his forties or fifties with glioma. This chain connects TRBV15 to TRBJ2-1, with 7 bases matching TRBD2. CDR3 nucleotides: TGTGCCACCAGCAGAGTTAGCGGGTTCCATGAGCAGTTCTTC. It specifies CATSRVSGFHEQFF.